A selection of T cell receptor beta chains follows, all from one sample in a study of OX40 agonist ivuxolimab in advanced cancers. Assay: immunoSEQ multiplex PCR; the TCRdb copy retains only in-frame clones and omits some. The sample lists over 40,000 clones, around 87% occurring once. This specimen was CD4+ or CD8+ T cells sorted from blood, taken in a trial of the OX40 agonist ivuxolimab. These receptors were taken from an adult with an advanced solid tumor such as melanoma, head and neck, liver or kidney cancer. Both conserved end residues are part of each CDR3. D genes are given only for firm matches. Part of the rows lack a size; the others show once, few, many or a class for expanded clones.

TRBJ1-5 . . TRBV19 TGTGCCAGTAGTATCGAGGTGGCCGGGAGCAATCAGCCCCAGCATTTT CASSIEVAGSNQPQHF
TRBJ1-1 . . TRBV20-1 TGCAAATTAGGACGAAACACTGAAGCTTTCTTT CKLGRNTEAFF
TRBJ2-2 . . TRBV5-4 TGTGCCAGCAGAGACCGGGTTCCCGGGGAGCTGTTTTTT CASRDRVPGELFF
TRBJ2-5 TRBD1 . TRBV5-1 TGCGCCAGCAGCCTCGCCTCGCCCGGGACAGGGGGAGAGACCCAGTACTTC CASSLASPGTGGETQYF
TRBJ2-7 TRBD1 . TRBV7-9 TGTGCCAGCAGCGGGGACAGGGCCCCCTACGAGCAGTACTTC CASSGDRAPYEQYF
TRBJ1-3 . . TRBV11-2 TGTGCCAGCAGCTTGTACAGCTCTGGAAACACCATATATTTT CASSLYSSGNTIYF
TRBJ2-5 TRBD1 . TRBV19 TGTGCCAGTAGTGTTTCCGGGACAGGGGAAGAGACCCAGTACTTC CASSVSGTGEETQYF
TRBJ1-5 TRBD1 . TRBV19 TGTGCCAGTATGGCGGGACAGGGGAATCAGCCCCAGCATTTT CASMAGQGNQPQHF
TRBJ2-1 TRBD2 . TRBV2 TGTGCCAGCAAGTCATGGCTAGCGGGAGAGGACGAGCAGTTCTTC CASKSWLAGEDEQFF
TRBJ2-5 . . TRBV7-2 TGTGCCAGCAGCCGGATCTGGGAGACCCAGTACTTC CASSRIWETQYF
TRBJ1-5 . . TRBV10-3 TGTGCCATCAGTGATACGGAGAATCAGCCCCAGCATTTT CAISDTENQPQHF
TRBJ2-7 TRBD1 . TRBV19 TGTGCCAGTAGTATAGGTCTTACAGGGGTTTCCTACGAGCAGTACTTC CASSIGLTGVSYEQYF
TRBJ2-7 TRBD2 . TRBV28 TGTGCCAGCAGAACGGGGGGGAAATACGAGCAGTACTTC CASRTGGKYEQYF
TRBJ1-6 . once TRBV7-2 TGTGCCAGCAGCCCATTCGGACAGTCTAATTCACCCCTCCACTTT CASSPFGQSNSPLHF
TRBJ2-5 . . TRBV7-6 TGTGCCAGCAGCTTTAGCCTTCAAGAGACCCAGTACTTC CASSFSLQETQYF
TRBJ2-1 TRBD2 . TRBV18 TGTGCCAGCTCCCAGCGGGGGGGGTCCTACAATGAGCAGTTCTTC CASSQRGGSYNEQFF
TRBJ2-7 . . TRBV5-4 TGTGCCAGCAGCCCTCGGGCGGGGGCCTCAACCTACGAGCAGTACTTC CASSPRAGASTYEQYF
TRBJ1-5 . few TRBV2 TGTGCCAGCAGGAGGGATTCGGGTCAGCCCCAGCATTTT CASRRDSGQPQHF
TRBJ2-7 TRBD2 . TRBV7-9 TGTGCCAGCAGCTTGCCGGGACTAGGTTCCTACGAGCAGTACTTC CASSLPGLGSYEQYF
TRBJ2-2 . . TRBV19 TGTGCCAGTAGTTGGCAGGGGAACACCGGGGAGCTGTTTTTT CASSWQGNTGELFF
TRBJ1-1 TRBD1 . TRBV29-1 TGCAGCGTCCTTCGACAGGGGGGCACTGAAGCTTTCTTT CSVLRQGGTEAFF
TRBJ1-5 . . TRBV28 TGTGCCAGCAGGAGGATGGGGAGCAATCAGCCCCAGCATTTT CASRRMGSNQPQHF
TRBJ1-6 TRBD1 . TRBV12-5 TGTGCTAGTGGTTCCCAGGGGGCGAATTCACCCCTCCACTTT CASGSQGANSPLHF
TRBJ2-7 . . TRBV2 TGTGCCAGCAGTGAACGCAGGGTAGGGGACGAGCAGTACTTC CASSERRVGDEQYF
TRBJ2-1 . . TRBV7-9 TGTGCCAGCAGCTTTTCCGGCAGCCTCAATGAGCAGTTCTTC CASSFSGSLNEQFF
TRBJ2-2 TRBD1 few TRBV6-6 TGTGCCAGCAGTCGACAGGGATCGAACACCGGGGAGCTGTTTTTT CASSRQGSNTGELFF
TRBJ2-2 . . TRBV18 TGTGCCAGCTCACCAGTTACCGGGGAGCTGTTTTTT CASSPVTGELFF
TRBJ1-1 . . TRBV19 TGTGCCAGTAGTATGTCAGAGAAAAACACTGAAGCTTTCTTT CASSMSEKNTEAFF
TRBJ2-7 TRBD1 . TRBV18 TGTGCCAGCTCACCCGCGACAGGGGGTCTACGAGAGCAGTACTTC CASSPATGGLREQYF
TRBJ2-5 . . TRBV11-2 TGTGCCAGCAGCCCTCGGGAGACCCAGTACTTC CASSPRETQYF
TRBJ1-5 . . TRBV19 TGTGCCAGTTCCCCAGCCGAAACCTATCAGCCCCAGCATTTT CASSPAETYQPQHF
TRBJ2-3 . . TRBV10-3 TGTGCCATCAGTGACAGGGCGCGCACAGATACGCAGTATTTT CAISDRARTDTQYF
TRBJ1-6 . . TRBV30 TGTGCCTGCAACAGGGCTAGCTCCTATAATTCACCCCTCCACTTT CACNRASSYNSPLHF
TRBJ2-3 TRBD1 . TRBV6-1 TGTGCCAGCAGTGAAGCGGACAGGGCGGCAGATACGCAGTATTTT CASSEADRAADTQYF